The T cell receptor beta chain under discussion was sequenced for a study of blood T cell repertoires in COVID-19. The assay was immunoSEQ multiplex PCR, and TCRdb's table has in-frame clones only and misses some. The data show roughly 100,000 clones, with about 85% seen just once and around 4.1% held by the top ten. The ends were cut back, 8 bases at V and 2 bases at J, with 10 bases in the middle. The CDR3 totals 12 residues. CDR1 LNHDA and CDR2 SQIVND come from the germline V gene (reference sequence). Sequencing used peripheral blood. This TCR derives from a man in his forties or fifties with acute or convalescent COVID-19. This rearrangement joins TRBV19 to TRBJ2-7, with D possibly matching TRBD2 (6 bases). The CDR3 loop is CASSSETYEQYF. CDR3 coding DNA: TGTGCCAGTTCTAGCGAGACCTACGAGCAGTACTTC. The entire variable domain, with the rest obtained from reference TRBV19 and TRBJ2-7, is as follows: DGGITQSPKYLFRKEGQNVTLSCEQNLNHDAMYWYRQDPGQGLRLIYYSQIVNDFQKGDIAEGYSVSREKKESFPLTVTSAQKNPTAFYLCASSSETYEQYFGPGTRLTVT.